The clone carrying this TCR beta chain occurred a few times. Its target is unknown. This sample is part of a study of early T cells in non-severe SARS-CoV-2 infection. Study context: Unsorted whole blood bulk RNA was sequenced, with unpaired chains. Findings and limits, study-wide: Matching with VDJdb favored anti-spike CD8 responses (missing private and CD4 specificities).

The TCR library protocol was used to attach unique molecular identifiers. These identifiers were attached to individual cDNA molecules. One entry per CDR3 protein, called by TCRdb with MiXCR from the 5' RACE reads. The repertoire holds more than 60,000 distinct CDR3 sequences, with about 13% as singletons. Germline V gives CDR1 MNHNS, CDR2 SASEGT. The CDR3 sequence is 16 residues long. V was clipped by 5 bases and J by 2 bases, with 17 bases between them. This sequence joins TRBV6-1 and TRBJ2-3; D possibly uses TRBD1 or TRBD2 (7 bases each). The material sequenced was whole blood. The receptor was isolated from an adult who was a healthcare worker with PCR-confirmed SARS-CoV-2 infection or an uninfected control (not recorded which). The CDR3 is CASSSAGGGVTDTQYF. The CDR3, as DNA: TGTGCCAGCAGTTCGGCAGGGGGGGGTGTCACAGATACGCAGTATTTT.